Reported below is one T cell receptor (beta chain). Its antigen is unknown. V shed 0 bases and J 4 bases; nucleotides not matched to a gene: 2. The CDR3 sequence is 15 residues long. Looked up from germline, CDR1 is SEHNR and CDR2 is FQNEAQ (reference sequence). The sample belongs to a study of identical twins. Carrying unique molecular identifiers, the cDNA also gained a universal primer site through template switching. TCRdb called the 5' RACE reads again in MiXCR, with one record for every CDR3 protein. This table holds 400,000 to 600,000 distinct CDR3 sequences, around 22% found once. The study, taken as a whole, reports: A cross-sectional statistical analysis, not follow-up of the same donors, supported the conclusions. Cord blood beta clonotypes present at high abundance carried fewer insertions; no such pattern appeared in memory repertoires. There was more out-of-frame TCR alpha sharing in monozygotic twins than models estimated.

The data also belong to a second study, concerning yellow fever vaccine responses in identical twins.

The chain employs TRBV7-9 and TRBJ2-1; 8 bases align to TRBD2. The specimen was CD4+ T cells sorted from blood. The sequence derives from a woman aged 18-29 years in good health. The CDR3 coding sequence is TGTGCCAGCAGCTTAGCACTAGCGGAGTACAATGAGCAGTTCTTC. It translates to CASSLALAEYNEQFF.